This T cell receptor (beta chain) was sequenced during a study of blood T cell repertoires in COVID-19. At the level of the study: The United States, Italy and Spain provided the acute and convalescent COVID-19 samples. The cDNA or gDNA used as material had been derived from T cells, B-cell-depleted T cells, or PBMCs.

As originally analysed: Amplification from reference gene primers served as the basis for estimated nucleated cell counts. Some clones are missing from TCRdb's copy, which holds only in-frame ones; the method was immunoSEQ multiplex PCR. V and J calls and clone size are copied from that table; D and trimming were computed from the DNA. The sample records about 190,000 clones, around four fifths being singletons. The TCR comes from a young man with active or convalescent COVID-19. The sequenced sample consisted of peripheral blood.

CDR3 coding DNA: TGTGCCAGCAGCGTGACTAGCGGGGGAGCAGATACGCAGTATTTT. Its translation: CASSVTSGGADTQYF. The chain carries TRBV6-4 and TRBJ2-3, with 12 positions matching TRBD2. This CDR3 is 15 amino acids long. The germline CDR1 and CDR2 sequences are MRHNA and SNTAGT. J was trimmed by 4 bases and V by 6 bases; bases with no gene match: 5.